This TCR beta chain came from a study of shared clonotypes between healthy human individuals. Germline assignment: CDR1 SGHAT and CDR2 FQNNGV. The length of the CDR3 is 14 residues. V lost 3 bases, J lost 1 base, and 6 bases lay in between. Data came from immunoSEQ multiplex PCR; TCRdb stores just in-frame clones and leaves some out. Of more than 1.2 million clones listed, 98% are singletons. V gene TRBV11-2 combines with J gene TRBJ2-2, with D perhaps TRBD2 (6 bases). The sample was naive CD4+ T cells sorted from blood. The subset here: CD45RA+ positively selected. The TCR comes from a man younger than 40 in good health. CDR3 sequence: CASSLGGNTGELFF. The DNA for the CDR3 is TGTGCCAGCAGCTTGGGGGGGAACACCGGGGAGCTGTTTTTT.